This T cell receptor (beta chain) was sequenced for a study of T-cell reconstitution after alpha-beta-depleted transplantation in children. At least ten counts were recorded for this clonotype. Antigen unknown. This sample's TCRbeta library carried unique molecular identifier barcodes. TCRdb recomputed calls from the PCR reads with MiXCR, one row per CDR3 protein. The sample holds 490,000 or so distinct CDR3 sequences, under 12% seen once. Study-level results: Among T cells one year after transplant, newly produced cells accounted for most counts and diversity. Recipient T cells and thymic progenitors that survived gave rise to the high TCRbeta diversity observed at day 60 in some patients. About two months after transplant, alpha-beta T cells reportedly came from several hundred expanded graft clones.

The TCR comes from a child aged 2 to 10 with inherited bone marrow failure, due to receive a stem cell transplant. The specimen was PBMCs, collected before TCRalphabeta/CD19-depleted stem cell transplant.

Here the CDR3 reads CSASYSPGTGGAYEQYF. As DNA, the CDR3 is TGCAGTGCTTCCTACTCCCCCGGGACAGGGGGCGCCTACGAGCAGTACTTC. This chain joins TRBV20-1 and TRBJ2-7; 12 positions agree with TRBD1. Germline CDR1 reads DFQATT; CDR2 reads SNEGSKA (reference sequence). V dropped 5 bases and J dropped 2; count of bases not matched to a gene: 13. The length of the CDR3 is 17 residues.